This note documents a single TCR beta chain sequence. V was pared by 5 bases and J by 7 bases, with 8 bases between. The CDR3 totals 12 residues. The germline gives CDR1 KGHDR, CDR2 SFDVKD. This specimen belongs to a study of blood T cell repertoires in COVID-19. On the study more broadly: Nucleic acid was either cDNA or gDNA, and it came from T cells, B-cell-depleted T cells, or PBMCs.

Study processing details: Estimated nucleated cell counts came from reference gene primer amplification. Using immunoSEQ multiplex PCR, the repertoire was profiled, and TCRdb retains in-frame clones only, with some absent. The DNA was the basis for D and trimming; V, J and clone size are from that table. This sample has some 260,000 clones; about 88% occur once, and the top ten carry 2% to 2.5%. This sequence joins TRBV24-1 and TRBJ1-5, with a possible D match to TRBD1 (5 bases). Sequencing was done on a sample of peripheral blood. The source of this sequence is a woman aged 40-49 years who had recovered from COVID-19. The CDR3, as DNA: TGTGCCACCAGTGCAGGGTGGCAGCCCCAGCATTTT. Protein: CATSAGWQPQHF.